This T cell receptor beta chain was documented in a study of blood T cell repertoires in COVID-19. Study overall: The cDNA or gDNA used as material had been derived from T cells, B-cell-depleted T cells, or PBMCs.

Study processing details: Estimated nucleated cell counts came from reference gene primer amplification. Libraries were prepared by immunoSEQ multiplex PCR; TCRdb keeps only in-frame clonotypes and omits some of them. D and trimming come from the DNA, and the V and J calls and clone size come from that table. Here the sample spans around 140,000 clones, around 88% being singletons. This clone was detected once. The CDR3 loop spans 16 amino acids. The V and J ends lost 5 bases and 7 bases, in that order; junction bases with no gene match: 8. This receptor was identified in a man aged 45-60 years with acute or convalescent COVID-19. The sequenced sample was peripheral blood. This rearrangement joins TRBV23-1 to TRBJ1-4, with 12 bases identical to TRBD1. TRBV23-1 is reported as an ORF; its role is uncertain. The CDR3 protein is CASSGTGGSDGEKLFF. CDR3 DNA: TGCGCCAGCAGTGGGACAGGGGGCTCGGACGGTGAAAAACTGTTTTTT.